This TCR beta chain was observed in a study of blood T cell repertoires in COVID-19. Study-level information: Italy, Spain and the United States were the sources of the convalescent and acute COVID-19 samples. PBMCs, B-cell-depleted T cells, or T cells provided the cDNA or gDNA that made up the material.

In the original workflow: Estimated nucleated cell counts came from reference gene primer amplification. Here immunoSEQ multiplex PCR was the method, and the copy in TCRdb shows in-frame clones only, minus some. V, J and clone size derive from that table, while D and trimming were established from the DNA sequence. The sample shows some 220,000 clones, approximately 85% of them seen only once. CDR1 is SGHNT and CDR2 is YYREEE in the germline V gene (reference sequence). This CDR3 is built from 15 residues. V gave up 3 bases and J gave up 2 bases; unmatched junction bases: 5. The TCR sequence derives from a man aged 45 to 65 who had recovered from COVID-19. The sequenced material came from peripheral blood. The chain carries TRBV5-4 and TRBJ2-7; 10 bases are shared with TRBD1. Here the CDR3 DNA reads TGTGCCAGCAGCTACCGGGACAGGGGCCCCTACGAGCAGTACTTC. Protein product: CASSYRDRGPYEQYF.